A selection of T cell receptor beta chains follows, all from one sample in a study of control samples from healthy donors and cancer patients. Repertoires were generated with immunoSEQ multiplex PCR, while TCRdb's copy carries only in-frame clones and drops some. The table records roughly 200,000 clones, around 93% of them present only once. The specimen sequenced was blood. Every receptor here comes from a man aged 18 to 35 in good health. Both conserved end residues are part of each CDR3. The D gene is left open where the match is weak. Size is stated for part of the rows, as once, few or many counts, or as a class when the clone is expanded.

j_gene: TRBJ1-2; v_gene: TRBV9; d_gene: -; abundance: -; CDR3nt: TGTGCCAGCAGCTCCGGGGTACGGGATGGCTACACCTTC; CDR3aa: CASSSGVRDGYTF
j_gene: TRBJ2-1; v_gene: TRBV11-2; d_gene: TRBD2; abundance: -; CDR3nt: TGTGCCAGCAGCTTAGGGCTAGCGGGGGCCTACAATGAGCAGTTCTTC; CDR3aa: CASSLGLAGAYNEQFF
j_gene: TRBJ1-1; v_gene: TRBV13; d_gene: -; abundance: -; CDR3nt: TGTGCCAGCAGCTTCGGACAGAACACTGAAGCTTTCTTT; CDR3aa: CASSFGQNTEAFF
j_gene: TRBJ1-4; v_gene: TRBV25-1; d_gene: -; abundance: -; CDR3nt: TGTGCCAGCAGTGAAGGTAGAAGGATCGGTATCAATGAAAAACTGTTTTTT; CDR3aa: CASSEGRRIGINEKLFF
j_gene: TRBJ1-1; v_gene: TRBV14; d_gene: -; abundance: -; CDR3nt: TGTGCCAGCTCGAGCGCCTGGAACACTGAAGCTTTCTTT; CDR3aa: CASSSAWNTEAFF
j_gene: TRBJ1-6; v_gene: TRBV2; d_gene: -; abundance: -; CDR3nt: TGTGCCAGCAGTGGGACAGTAGAGAATTCACCCCTCCACTTT; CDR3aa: CASSGTVENSPLHF
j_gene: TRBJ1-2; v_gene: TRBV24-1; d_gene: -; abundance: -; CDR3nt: TGTGCCACCAGTGACCCGGACGGGGACTATGGCTACACCTTC; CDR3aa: CATSDPDGDYGYTF
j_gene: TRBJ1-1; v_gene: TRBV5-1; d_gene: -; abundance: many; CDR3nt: TGCGCCAGCGCTGAACAGCCGAACACTGAAGCTTTCTTT; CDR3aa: CASAEQPNTEAFF
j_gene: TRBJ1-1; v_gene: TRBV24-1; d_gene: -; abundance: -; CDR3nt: TGTGCCACCAGTAAGGGGGGGTCGACTGAAGCTTTCTTT; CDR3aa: CATSKGGSTEAFF
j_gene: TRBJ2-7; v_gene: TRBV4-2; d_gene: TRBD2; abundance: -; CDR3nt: TGTGCCAGCAGCCGTATTAGCGGGGGGGCCCTTTCGTACGAGCAGTACTTC; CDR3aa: CASSRISGGALSYEQYF
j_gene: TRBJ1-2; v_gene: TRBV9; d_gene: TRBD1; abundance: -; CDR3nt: TGTGCCAGCAGTCAGGGGGGGATTAACTATGGCTACACCTTC; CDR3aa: CASSQGGINYGYTF
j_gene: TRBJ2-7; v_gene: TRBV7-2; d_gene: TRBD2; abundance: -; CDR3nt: TGTGCCAGCAGCTTAATTTTGTGGTGCGGGGGGCCGTGGTACGAGCAGTACTTC; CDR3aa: CASSLILWCGGPWYEQYF
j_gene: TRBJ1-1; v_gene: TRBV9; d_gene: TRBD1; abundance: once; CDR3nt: TGTGCCAGCAGCGTGGGGACAGGGAGGGGCACTGAAGCTTTCTTT; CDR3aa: CASSVGTGRGTEAFF
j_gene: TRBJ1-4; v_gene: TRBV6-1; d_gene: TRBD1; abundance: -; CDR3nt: TGTGCCAGCAGTGAAGGGGCCGGCCGGGACAGACTCATCCCCGGTGAAAAACTGTTTTTT; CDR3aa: CASSEGAGRDRLIPGEKLFF
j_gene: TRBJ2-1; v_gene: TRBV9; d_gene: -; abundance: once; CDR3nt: TGTGCCAGCAGCTTTACTTCCTACAATGAGCAGTTCTTC; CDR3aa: CASSFTSYNEQFF
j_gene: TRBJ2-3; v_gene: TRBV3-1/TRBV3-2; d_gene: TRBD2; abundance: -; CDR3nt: TGTGCCAGCAGACAGAGACTCTGGGAGGGGTATACGCAGTATTTT; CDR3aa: CASRQRLWEGYTQYF
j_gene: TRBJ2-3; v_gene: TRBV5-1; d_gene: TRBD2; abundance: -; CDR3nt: TGCGCCAGCAGCTTGGGAAATAGCGGGGGGGTCACAGATACGCAGTATTTT; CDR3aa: CASSLGNSGGVTDTQYF
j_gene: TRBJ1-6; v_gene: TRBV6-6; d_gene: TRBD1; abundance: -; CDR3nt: TGTGCCAGCAGTCGAACAGGGGTCTCCTATAATTCACCCCTCCACTTT; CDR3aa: CASSRTGVSYNSPLHF
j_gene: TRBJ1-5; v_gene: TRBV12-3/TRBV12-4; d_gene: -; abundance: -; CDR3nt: TGTGCCAGCAGTTTAGGATCCAATCAGCCCCAGCATTTT; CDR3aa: CASSLGSNQPQHF
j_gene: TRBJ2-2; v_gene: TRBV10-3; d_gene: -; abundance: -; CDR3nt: TGTGCCGCCCATATAGGGCCATACACCGGGGAGCTGTTTTTT; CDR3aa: CAAHIGPYTGELFF
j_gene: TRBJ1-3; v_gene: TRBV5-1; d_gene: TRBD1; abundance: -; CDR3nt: TGCGCCAGCAGAACGGACAGGGGTTCCGGAAACACCATATATTTT; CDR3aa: CASRTDRGSGNTIYF
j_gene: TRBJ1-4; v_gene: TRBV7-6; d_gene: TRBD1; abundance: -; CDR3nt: TGTGCCAGCAGCTCATCTCTTATTAGGACAGGGGAGGAAAAACTGTTTTTT; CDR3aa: CASSSSLIRTGEEKLFF
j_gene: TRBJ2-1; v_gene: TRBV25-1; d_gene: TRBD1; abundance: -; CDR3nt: TGTGCCAGCAGTGAGCCGGGACAGGGCAATGAGCAGTTCTTC; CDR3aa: CASSEPGQGNEQFF
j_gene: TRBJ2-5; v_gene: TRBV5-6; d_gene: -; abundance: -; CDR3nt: TGTGCCAGCAGCTTGCTCCGGCGGCTGCAAGAGACCCAGTACTTC; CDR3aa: CASSLLRRLQETQYF
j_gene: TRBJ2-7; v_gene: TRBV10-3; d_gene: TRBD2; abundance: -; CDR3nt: TGTGCCATCAGTCAGACTAGCGGGGCTTCCTACGAGCAGTACTTC; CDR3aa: CAISQTSGASYEQYF
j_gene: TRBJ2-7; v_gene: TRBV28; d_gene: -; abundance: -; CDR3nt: TGTGCCAGCAGTAGACCTCCCCGTCAAGACTACGAGCAGTACTTC; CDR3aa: CASSRPPRQDYEQYF
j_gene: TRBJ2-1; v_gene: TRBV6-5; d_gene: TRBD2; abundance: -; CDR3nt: TGTGCCAGTAAGCCGGGACTAGCGAGCAATGAGCAATTCTTC; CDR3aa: CASKPGLASNEQFF
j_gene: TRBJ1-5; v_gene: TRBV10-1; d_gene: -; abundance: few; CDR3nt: TGCGCCAGCAGTGAGCCACTGGACAGCAATAGCAATCAGCCCCAGCATTTT; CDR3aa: CASSEPLDSNSNQPQHF
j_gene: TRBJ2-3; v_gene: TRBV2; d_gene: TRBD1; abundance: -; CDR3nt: TGTGCCAGCAGAAAACAGGGGGATACGCAGTATTTT; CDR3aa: CASRKQGDTQYF
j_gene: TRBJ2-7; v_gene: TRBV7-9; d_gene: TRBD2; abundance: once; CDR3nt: TGTGCCAGCAGCTTCGTGACTAGCGCCTACGAGCAGTACTTC; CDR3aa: CASSFVTSAYEQYF
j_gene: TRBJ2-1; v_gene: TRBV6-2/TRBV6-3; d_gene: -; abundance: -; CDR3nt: TGTGCCAGCAGTGACAATGAGCAGTTCTTC; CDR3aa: CASSDNEQFF
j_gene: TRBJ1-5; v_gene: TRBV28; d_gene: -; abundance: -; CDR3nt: TGTGCCACCTACAGGACGGTGGCGGGCAATCAGCCCCAGCATTTT; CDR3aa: CATYRTVAGNQPQHF
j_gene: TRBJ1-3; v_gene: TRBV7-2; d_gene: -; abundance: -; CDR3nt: TGTGCCAGCAGGGTGGGAGGAAAAGCTGGAAACACCATATATTTT; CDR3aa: CASRVGGKAGNTIYF
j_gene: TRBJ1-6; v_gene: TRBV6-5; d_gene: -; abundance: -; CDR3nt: TGTGCCAGCAGTTACCGCCACAGGGATAGATCACCCCTCCACTTT; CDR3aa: CASSYRHRDRSPLHF
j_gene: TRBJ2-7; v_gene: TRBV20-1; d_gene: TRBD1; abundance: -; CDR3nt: TGCAGTGCTAGTCCGACAGGGAACTCCTACGAGCAGTACTTC; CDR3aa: CSASPTGNSYEQYF
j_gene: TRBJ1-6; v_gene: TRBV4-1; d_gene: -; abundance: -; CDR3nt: TGCGCCAGCAGCCAAGATTGGGGCTCTCGGGGCCCCCTCCACTTT; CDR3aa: CASSQDWGSRGPLHF
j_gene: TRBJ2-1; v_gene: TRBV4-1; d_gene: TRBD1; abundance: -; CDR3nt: TGCGCCAGCAGCCAAGATCCCAGGGGGTCCTACAATGAGCAGTTCTTC; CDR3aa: CASSQDPRGSYNEQFF
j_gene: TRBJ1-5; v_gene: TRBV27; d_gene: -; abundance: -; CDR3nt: TGTGCCAGCGGGCCCGGGTATCAGCCCCAGCATTTT; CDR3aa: CASGPGYQPQHF
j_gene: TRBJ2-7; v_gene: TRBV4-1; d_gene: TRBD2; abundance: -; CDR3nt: TGCGCCAGCAGCCAAGAAAGCGGGGGGGCGTACGAGCAGTACTTC; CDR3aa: CASSQESGGAYEQYF
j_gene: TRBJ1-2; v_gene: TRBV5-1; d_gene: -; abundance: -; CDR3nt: TGCGCCAGCAGCTTGGGGCTAGGACAGACCCTCTATGGCTACACCTTC; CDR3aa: CASSLGLGQTLYGYTF
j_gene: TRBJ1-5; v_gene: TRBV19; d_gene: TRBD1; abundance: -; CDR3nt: TGTGCCAGTCGGGCGGGTACAGGGGGCGCATTTAGCAATCAGCCCCAGCATTTT; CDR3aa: CASRAGTGGAFSNQPQHF
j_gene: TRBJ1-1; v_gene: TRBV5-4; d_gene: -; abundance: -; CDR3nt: TGTGCCAGCAGCTTGATGGCGGGCCGGACTGAAGCTTTCTTT; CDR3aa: CASSLMAGRTEAFF
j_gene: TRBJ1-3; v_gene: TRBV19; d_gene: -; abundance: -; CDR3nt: TGTGCCAGTAGTATGGGCTTCCAGAGCTCTGGAAACACCATATATTTT; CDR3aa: CASSMGFQSSGNTIYF
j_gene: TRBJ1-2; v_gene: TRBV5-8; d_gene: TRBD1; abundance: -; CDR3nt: TGTGCCAGCAGCTTGGCAGACAGGGTGGGCTACACCTTC; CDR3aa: CASSLADRVGYTF
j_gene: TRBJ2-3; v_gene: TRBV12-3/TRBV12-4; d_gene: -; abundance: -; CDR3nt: TGTGCCAGCAGTTTCGACCGCACAGATACGCAGTATTTT; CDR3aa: CASSFDRTDTQYF
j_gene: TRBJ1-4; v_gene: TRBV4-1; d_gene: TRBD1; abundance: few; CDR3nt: TGCGCCAGCAGCCTAACGGGACAGGGGGGAGAAAAACTGTTTTTT; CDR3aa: CASSLTGQGGEKLFF